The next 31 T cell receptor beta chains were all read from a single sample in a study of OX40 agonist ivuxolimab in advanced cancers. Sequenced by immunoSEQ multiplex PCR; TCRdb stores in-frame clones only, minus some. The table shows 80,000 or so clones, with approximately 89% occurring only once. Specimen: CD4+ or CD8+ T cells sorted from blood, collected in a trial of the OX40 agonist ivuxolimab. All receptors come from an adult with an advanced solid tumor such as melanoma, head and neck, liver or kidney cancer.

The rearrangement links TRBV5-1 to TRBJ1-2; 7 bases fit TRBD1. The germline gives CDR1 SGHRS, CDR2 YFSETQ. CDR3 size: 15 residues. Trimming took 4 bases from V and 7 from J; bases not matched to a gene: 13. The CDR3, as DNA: TGCGCCAGCAGCCCGACAGGGCGGGTTTTAAGTGGCTACACCTTC. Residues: CASSPTGRVLSGYTF.

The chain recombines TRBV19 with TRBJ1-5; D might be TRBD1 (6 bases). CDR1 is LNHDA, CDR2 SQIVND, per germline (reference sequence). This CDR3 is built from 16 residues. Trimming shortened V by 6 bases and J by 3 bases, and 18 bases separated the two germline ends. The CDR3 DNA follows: TGTGCCAGTAGCGGGGGGCCCATGGCAAACAATCAGCCCCAGCATTTT. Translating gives CASSGGPMANNQPQHF.

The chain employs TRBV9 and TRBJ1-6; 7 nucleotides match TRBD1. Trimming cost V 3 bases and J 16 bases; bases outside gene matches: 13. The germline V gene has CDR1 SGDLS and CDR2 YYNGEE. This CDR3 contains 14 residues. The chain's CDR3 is CASSAQDSGTALHF. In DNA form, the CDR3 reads TGTGCCAGCAGCGCCCAAGATTCCGGGACAGCTCTCCACTTT.

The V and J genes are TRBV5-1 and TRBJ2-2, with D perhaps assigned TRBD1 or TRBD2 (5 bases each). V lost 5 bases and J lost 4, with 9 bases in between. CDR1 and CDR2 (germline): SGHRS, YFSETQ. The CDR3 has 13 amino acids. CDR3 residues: CASSRGPTGELFF. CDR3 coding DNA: TGCGCCAGCAGTCGGGGACCCACCGGGGAGCTGTTTTTT.

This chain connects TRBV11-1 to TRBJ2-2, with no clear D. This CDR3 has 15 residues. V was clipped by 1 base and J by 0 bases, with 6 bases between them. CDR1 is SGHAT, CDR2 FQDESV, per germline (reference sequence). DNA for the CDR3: TGTGCCAGCAGCTTAGGAGCAACGAACACCGGGGAGCTGTTTTTT. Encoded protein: CASSLGATNTGELFF.

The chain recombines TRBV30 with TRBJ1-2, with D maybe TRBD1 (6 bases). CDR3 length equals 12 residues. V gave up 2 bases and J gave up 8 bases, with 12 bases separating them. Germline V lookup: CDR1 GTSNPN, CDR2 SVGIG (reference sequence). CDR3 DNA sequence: TGTGCCTGGAGTAGGGGGGGCCGGGGCTACACCTTC. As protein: CAWSRGGRGYTF.

For the CDR3, the DNA is TGTGCCAGTAGTATAAGCAGGGGTAGTAATCAGCCCCAGCATTTT. Its translation is CASSISRGSNQPQHF. The V call is TRBV19, the J call TRBJ1-5; D perhaps matches TRBD1 (6 bases). V shed 2 bases and J shed 4 bases, with 12 bases lying between them. CDR1 and CDR2 (germline): LNHDA, SQIVND (reference sequence). This CDR3 is built from 15 residues.

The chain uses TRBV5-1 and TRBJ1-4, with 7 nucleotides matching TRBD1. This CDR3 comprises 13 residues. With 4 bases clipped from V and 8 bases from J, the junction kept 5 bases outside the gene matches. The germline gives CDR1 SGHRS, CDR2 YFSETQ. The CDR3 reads CASSRQGREKLFF. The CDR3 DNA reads TGCGCCAGCAGCCGACAGGGTCGCGAAAAACTGTTTTTT.

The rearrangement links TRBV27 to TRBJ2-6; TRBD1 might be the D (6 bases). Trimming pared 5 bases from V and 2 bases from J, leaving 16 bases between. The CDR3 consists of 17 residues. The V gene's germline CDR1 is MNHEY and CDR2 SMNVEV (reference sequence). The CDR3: CASSLRTAGTGANVLTF. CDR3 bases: TGTGCCAGCAGTCTAAGGACAGCAGGCACTGGGGCCAACGTCCTGACTTTC.

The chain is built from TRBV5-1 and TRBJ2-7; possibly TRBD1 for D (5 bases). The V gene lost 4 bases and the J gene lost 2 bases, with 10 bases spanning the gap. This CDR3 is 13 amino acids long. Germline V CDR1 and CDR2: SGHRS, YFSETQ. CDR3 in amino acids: CASSRQGTYEQYF. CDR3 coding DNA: TGCGCCAGCAGCAGGCAGGGAACCTACGAGCAGTACTTC.

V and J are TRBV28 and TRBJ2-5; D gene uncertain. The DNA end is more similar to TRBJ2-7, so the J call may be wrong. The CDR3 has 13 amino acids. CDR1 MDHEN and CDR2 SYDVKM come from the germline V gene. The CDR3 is CASRPSPRYEQYF. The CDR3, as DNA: TGTGCCAGCAGACCCTCTCCCCGGTACGAGCAGTACTTC.

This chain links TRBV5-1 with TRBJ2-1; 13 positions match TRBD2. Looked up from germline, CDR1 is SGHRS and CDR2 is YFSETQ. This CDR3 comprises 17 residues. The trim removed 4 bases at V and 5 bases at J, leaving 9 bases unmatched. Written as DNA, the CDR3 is TGCGCCAGCAGCCTACGACTAGCGGGGGGTTCTCACAATGAGCAGTTCTTC. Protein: CASSLRLAGGSHNEQFF.

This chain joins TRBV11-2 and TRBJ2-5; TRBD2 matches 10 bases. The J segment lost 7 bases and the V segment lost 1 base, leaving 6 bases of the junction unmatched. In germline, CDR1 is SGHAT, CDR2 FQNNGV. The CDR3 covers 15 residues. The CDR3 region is CASSLGASGSGTQYF. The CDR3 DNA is TGTGCCAGCAGCTTAGGTGCTAGCGGGAGCGGGACCCAGTACTTC. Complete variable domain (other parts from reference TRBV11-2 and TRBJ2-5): EAGVAQSPRYKIIEKRQSVAFWCNPISGHATLYWYQQILGQGPKLLIQFQNNGVVDDSQLPKDRFSAERLKGVDSTLKIQPAKLEDSAVYLCASSLGASGSGTQYFGPGTRLLVL.

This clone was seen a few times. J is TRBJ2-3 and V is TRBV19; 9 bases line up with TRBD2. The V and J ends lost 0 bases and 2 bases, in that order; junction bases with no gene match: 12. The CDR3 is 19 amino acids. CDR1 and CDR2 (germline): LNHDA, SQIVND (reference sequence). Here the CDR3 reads CASSIDRVLSGGDTDTQYF. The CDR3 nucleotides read TGTGCCAGTAGTATAGATCGGGTTCTTAGCGGGGGAGACACAGATACGCAGTATTTT.

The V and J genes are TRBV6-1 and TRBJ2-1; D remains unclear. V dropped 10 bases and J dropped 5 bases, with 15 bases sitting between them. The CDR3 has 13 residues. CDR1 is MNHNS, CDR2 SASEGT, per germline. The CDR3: CATMEGSHNEQFF. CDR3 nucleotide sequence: TGTGCCACCATGGAAGGGTCCCACAATGAGCAGTTCTTC.

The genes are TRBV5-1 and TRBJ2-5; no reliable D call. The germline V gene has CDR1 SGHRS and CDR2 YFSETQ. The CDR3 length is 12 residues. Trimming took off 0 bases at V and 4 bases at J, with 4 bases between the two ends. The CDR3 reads CASSLVSETQYF. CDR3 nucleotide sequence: TGCGCCAGCAGCTTGGTATCAGAGACCCAGTACTTC.

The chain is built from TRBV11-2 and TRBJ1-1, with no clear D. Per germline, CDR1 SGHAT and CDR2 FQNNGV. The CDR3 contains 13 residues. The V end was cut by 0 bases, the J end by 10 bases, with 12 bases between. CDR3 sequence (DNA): TGTGCCAGCAGCTTAGAGGTAGATATGGGAGCTTTCTTT. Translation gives CASSLEVDMGAFF.

The chain's CDR3 is CASSSDSPGAYEQYF. CDR3 DNA sequence: TGTGCCAGCAGCTCCGACAGCCCGGGGGCTTACGAGCAGTACTTC. The V gene is TRBV5-6, the J gene TRBJ2-7, with D possibly being TRBD1 or TRBD2 (6 bases each). Trimming shortened V by 3 bases and J by 4 bases, and 17 bases separated the two germline ends. The CDR3 is made up of 15 amino acids. Germline V gene sequence: CDR1 SGHDT, CDR2 YYEEEE.

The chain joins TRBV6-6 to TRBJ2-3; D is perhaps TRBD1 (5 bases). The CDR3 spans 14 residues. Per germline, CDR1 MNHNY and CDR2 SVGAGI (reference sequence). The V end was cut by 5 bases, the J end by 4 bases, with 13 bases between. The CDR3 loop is CASSHQGVADTQYF. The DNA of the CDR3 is TGTGCCAGCAGTCATCAAGGGGTGGCAGATACGCAGTATTTT.

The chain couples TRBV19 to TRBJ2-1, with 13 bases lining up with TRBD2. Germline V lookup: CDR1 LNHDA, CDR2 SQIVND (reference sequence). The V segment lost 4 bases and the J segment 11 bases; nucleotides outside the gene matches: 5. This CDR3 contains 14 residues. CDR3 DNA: TGTGCCAGTAGTACGGGACTAGCGGGAAATAAGCAGTTCTTC. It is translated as CASSTGLAGNKQFF.

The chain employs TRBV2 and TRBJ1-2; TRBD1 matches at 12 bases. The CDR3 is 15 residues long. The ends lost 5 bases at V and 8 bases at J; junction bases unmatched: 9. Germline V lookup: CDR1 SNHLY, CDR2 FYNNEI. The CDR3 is CASSFDRDRGLGYTF. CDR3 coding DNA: TGTGCCAGCAGTTTTGACCGGGACAGGGGGCTCGGCTACACCTTC.

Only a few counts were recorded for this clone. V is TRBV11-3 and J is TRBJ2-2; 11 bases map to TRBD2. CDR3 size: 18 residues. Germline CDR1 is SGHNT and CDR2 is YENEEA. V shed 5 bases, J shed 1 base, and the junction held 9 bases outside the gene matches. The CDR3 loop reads CASSAIAGGPGNTGELFF. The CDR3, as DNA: TGTGCCAGCAGCGCCATAGCGGGAGGGCCCGGGAACACCGGGGAGCTGTTTTTT.

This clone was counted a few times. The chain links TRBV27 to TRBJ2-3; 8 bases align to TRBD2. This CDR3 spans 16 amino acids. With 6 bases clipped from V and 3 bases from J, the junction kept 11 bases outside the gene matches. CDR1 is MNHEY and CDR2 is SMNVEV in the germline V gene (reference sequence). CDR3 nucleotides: TGTGCCAGCAGGGGACTAGGGGCGGGAATGACAGATACGCAGTATTTT. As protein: CASRGLGAGMTDTQYF.

The CDR3 nucleotides read TGTGCCAGCAGTGGGACACGGAATGGCGAGCAGTACTTC. It codes for CASSGTRNGEQYF. This rearrangement joins TRBV6-5 to TRBJ2-7, with D possibly matching TRBD1 (6 bases). This CDR3 comprises 13 residues. Per germline, CDR1 MNHEY and CDR2 SVGAGI. With 5 bases removed from V and 6 bases from J, the gap between germline ends came to 14 bases.

CDR3 bases: TGTGCCAGCAGTGAGTGGAGTGCGAACACCGGGGAGCTGTTTTTT. It codes for CASSEWSANTGELFF. The chain is built from TRBV2 and TRBJ2-2; D is unclear. Germline V gene sequence: CDR1 SNHLY, CDR2 FYNNEI. V was cut by 3 bases and J by 0 bases, with 8 bases left in between. The CDR3 has 15 amino acids.

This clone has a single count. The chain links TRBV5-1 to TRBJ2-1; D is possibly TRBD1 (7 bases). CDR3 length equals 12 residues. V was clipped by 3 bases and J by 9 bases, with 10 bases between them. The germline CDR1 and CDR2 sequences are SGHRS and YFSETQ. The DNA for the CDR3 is TGCGCCAGCAGCTCGCAGGGGGGTGAGCAGTTCTTC. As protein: CASSSQGGEQFF. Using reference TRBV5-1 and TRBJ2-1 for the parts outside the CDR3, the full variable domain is KAGVTQTPRYLIKTRGQQVTLSCSPISGHRSVSWYQQTPGQGLQFLFEYFSETQRNKGNFPGRFSGRQFSNSRSEMNVSTLELGDSALYLCASSSQGGEQFFGPGTRLTVL.

The CDR3 here is CASRETGGKNIQYF. The CDR3 bases are TGTGCCAGCAGGGAGACAGGAGGCAAAAACATTCAGTACTTC. The chain couples TRBV28 to TRBJ2-4, with D maybe TRBD1 (6 bases). The V and J ends lost 6 bases and 3 bases respectively, with 12 bases between them. The CDR3 consists of 14 residues. Germline assignment: CDR1 MDHEN and CDR2 SYDVKM.

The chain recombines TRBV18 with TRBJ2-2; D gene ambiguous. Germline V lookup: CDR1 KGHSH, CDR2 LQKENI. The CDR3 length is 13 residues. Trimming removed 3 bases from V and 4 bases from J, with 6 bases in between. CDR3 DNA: TGTGCCAGCTCACCTAGGACCACCGGGGAGCTGTTTTTT. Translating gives CASSPRTTGELFF.

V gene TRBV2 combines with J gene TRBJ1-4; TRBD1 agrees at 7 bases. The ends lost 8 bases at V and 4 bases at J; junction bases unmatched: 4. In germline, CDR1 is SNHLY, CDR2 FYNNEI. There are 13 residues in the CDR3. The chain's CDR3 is CASQGQSNEKLFF. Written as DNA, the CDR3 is TGTGCCAGCCAGGGACAGAGTAATGAAAAACTGTTTTTT.

The CDR3 bases are TGTGCCAGCAGTGTTAACAGGGAGCAGTACTTC. Amino acid sequence: CASSVNREQYF. This chain joins TRBV25-1 and TRBJ2-7, with D maybe TRBD1 (5 bases). This CDR3 is 11 amino acids long. Germline CDR1 and CDR2: MGHDK and SYGVNS. V was pared by 4 bases and J by 7 bases, with 8 bases between.

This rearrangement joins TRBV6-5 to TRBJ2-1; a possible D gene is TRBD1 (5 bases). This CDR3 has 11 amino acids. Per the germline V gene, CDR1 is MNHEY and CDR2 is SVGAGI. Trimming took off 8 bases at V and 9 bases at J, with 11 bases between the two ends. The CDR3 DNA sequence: TGTGCCAGCTCGGCAGGGATTGAGCAGTTCTTC. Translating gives CASSAGIEQFF.